Below are 27 T cell receptor beta chains sequenced from a single sample in a study of yellow fever vaccine responses in identical twins. Via MiXCR, TCRdb re-called the RT-PCR reads, giving one row per CDR3 protein. The sample has almost 5,500 distinct CDR3 sequences; 80% to 90% are singletons. The sample here was T cells from blood (PBMCs), unsorted or a sorted subset (not recorded which), taken before or after yellow fever vaccination (not recorded which). The receptors originated from a woman between 18 and 29 years old who received the yellow fever vaccine.

This rearrangement joins TRBV11-1 to TRBJ2-5; 10 bases are a match to TRBD2. The V segment lost 7 bases and the J segment 4 bases; nucleotides outside the gene matches: 15. This CDR3 is 17 amino acids long. Per germline, CDR1 SGHAT and CDR2 FQDESV (reference sequence). The CDR3 sequence: CASTRGASGGFRETQYF. DNA for the CDR3: TGTGCCAGCACAAGGGGGGCTAGCGGGGGTTTTCGAGAGACCCAGTACTTC.

The rearrangement uses TRBV20-1 and TRBJ2-7; possibly TRBD2 for D (6 bases). Per the germline V gene, CDR1 is DFQATT and CDR2 is SNEGSKA (reference sequence). CDR3 length equals 12 residues. V gave up 4 bases and J gave up 5 bases, with 12 bases separating them. CDR3 sequence: CSAIADANEQYF. DNA for the CDR3: TGCAGTGCTATAGCGGACGCAAACGAGCAGTACTTC.

This chain joins TRBV11-1 and TRBJ1-2; 7 nucleotides match TRBD1. The length of the CDR3 is 13 residues. With 5 bases clipped from V and 4 bases from J, the junction kept 4 bases outside the gene matches. Germline CDR1 is SGHAT and CDR2 is FQDESV (reference sequence). CDR3 residues: CASSMTGIYGYTF. The CDR3 DNA follows: TGTGCCAGCAGCATGACAGGGATCTATGGCTACACCTTC.

This sequence joins TRBV15 and TRBJ2-1; D possibly uses TRBD1 or TRBD2 (6 bases each). The germline V gene has CDR1 LNHNV and CDR2 YYDKDF (reference sequence). The CDR3 spans 13 residues. V was cut by 8 bases and J by 2 bases, with 10 bases left in between. The CDR3 protein is CATGGTPYNEQFF. CDR3 sequence (DNA): TGTGCCACCGGAGGGACACCCTACAATGAGCAGTTCTTC. Complete variable domain (other parts from reference TRBV15 and TRBJ2-1): DAMVIQNPRYQVTQFGKPVTLSCSQTLNHNVMYWYQQKSSQAPKLLFHYYDKDFNNEADTPDNFQSRRPNTSFCFLDIRSPGLGDTAMYLCATGGTPYNEQFFGPGTRLTVL.

This clonotype was detected once. V usage is TRBV20-1 and J usage is TRBJ2-1; D call uncertain. The V end was cut by 0 bases, the J end by 7 bases, with 16 bases between. This CDR3 has 15 residues. Germline assignment: CDR1 DFQATT and CDR2 SNEGSKA (reference sequence). The CDR3 sequence: CSARDPKVLGNEQFF. The CDR3 nucleotides read TGCAGTGCTAGAGATCCGAAGGTTTTGGGGAATGAGCAGTTCTTC.

There are a few counts of this clonotype. V is TRBV7-6 and J is TRBJ1-1; possibly TRBD1 for D (6 bases). V shed 0 bases and J shed 0 bases, with 8 bases lying between them. The germline V gene has CDR1 SGHVS and CDR2 FNYEAQ. The CDR3 covers 15 residues. The CDR3 here is CASSLAGHLNTEAFF. The CDR3 coding sequence is TGTGCCAGCAGCTTAGCGGGACACCTGAACACTGAAGCTTTCTTT.

This chain joins TRBV7-6 and TRBJ2-6; D is uncertain. The CDR3 spans 16 residues. V was shortened by 0 bases and J by 0 bases, with 6 bases between the two germline ends. Per the germline V gene, CDR1 is SGHVS and CDR2 is FNYEAQ. Written as DNA, the CDR3 is TGTGCCAGCAGCTTAGCTTCGGCCTCTGGGGCCAACGTCCTGACTTTC. This gives the protein CASSLASASGANVLTF.

The genes are TRBV4-1 and TRBJ2-7, with 7 bases identical to TRBD2. CDR1 is MGHRA, CDR2 YSYEKL, per germline. V trimming: 2 bases; J trimming: 2 bases; junction bases outside the gene matches: 6. CDR3 size: 15 residues. In DNA, the CDR3 is TGCGCCAGCAGCCAATCGAGCGGGAACCCCTACGAGCAGTACTTC. Protein sequence: CASSQSSGNPYEQYF.

The rearrangement joins TRBV20-1 to TRBJ2-1; 8 bases align to TRBD2. The CDR3 is 14 residues long. V gave up 6 bases and J gave up 4 bases; unmatched junction bases: 8. In germline, CDR1 is DFQATT, CDR2 SNEGSKA (reference sequence). The CDR3 DNA follows: TGCAGTGCAAGCGCGGGACTAGAATACAATGAGCAGTTCTTC. Protein: CSASAGLEYNEQFF.

The chain couples TRBV12-3 or TRBV12-4 to TRBJ2-1; D uncertain. V lost 2 bases and J 7 bases, leaving 9 bases between the germline ends. This CDR3 is built from 13 residues. The CDR3 DNA reads TGTGCCAGCAGTTTAATGTTCGGGAATGAGCAGTTCTTC. As protein: CASSLMFGNEQFF.

This clonotype occurred once. This chain joins TRBV12-3 or TRBV12-4 and TRBJ2-7; D may be TRBD1 (7 bases). V dropped 4 bases and J dropped 2 bases, with 12 bases sitting between them. The CDR3 runs 14 residues. The CDR3: CASSSRGTAYEQYF. DNA of the CDR3: TGTGCCAGCAGTTCCCGCGGGACAGCCTACGAGCAGTACTTC.

The chain links TRBV6-2 or TRBV6-3 to TRBJ1-5, with D maybe TRBD1 (5 bases). CDR1 and CDR2 (germline): MNHEY, SVGEGT. Trimming removed 7 bases from V and 1 base from J, with 20 bases in between. The CDR3 length is 17 residues. This CDR3 is CASNSLAGWGSNQPQHF. The CDR3 DNA is TGTGCCAGCAATTCGCTGGCAGGGTGGGGGAGCAATCAGCCCCAGCATTTT.

The chain joins TRBV28 to TRBJ2-3; no definite D call. V lost 3 bases and J lost 3, with 4 bases in between. The CDR3 consists of 12 residues. Germline CDR1 is MDHEN and CDR2 is SYDVKM. CDR3 in amino acids: CASSFWTDTQYF. The DNA of the CDR3 is TGTGCCAGCAGTTTTTGGACAGATACGCAGTATTTT.

This clonotype was seen more than once but under ten times. The junction and the germline gene differ at one end; a read error may be behind it. V gene TRBV7-7 combines with J gene TRBJ1-4; 9 bases agree with TRBD1. This CDR3 region has 15 residues. Germline values: CDR1 SSHAT, CDR2 FNYEAQ (reference sequence). CDR3 sequence reads: CASSFRQGGNEKLFF. CDR3 coding DNA: TGTGCTAGCAGCTTTAGACAGGGGGGTAATGAAAAACTGTTTTTT.

The chain carries TRBV15 and TRBJ2-7, with 9 positions matching TRBD2. The CDR3 loop spans 14 amino acids. The V and J ends lost 7 bases and 1 base, in that order; junction bases with no gene match: 5. Germline V gives CDR1 LNHNV, CDR2 YYDKDF (reference sequence). In DNA form, the CDR3 reads TGTGCCACCACTAGCGGGGCAAATTCCTACGAGCAGTACTTC. Protein product: CATTSGANSYEQYF.

This clonotype was seen more than once but under ten times. No DNA is shown, since the ends of the CDR3 on it are uncertain; the CDR3 is the one TCRdb lists. The CDR3 protein is CARRGWLMKNCFF. This chain links TRBV10-1 with TRBJ1-4; the D call in the table, TRBD1, was not verified against the DNA. The CDR3 spans 13 amino acids, including both terminal residues. Germline V gene sequence: CDR1 WNHNN, CDR2 SYGVQD (reference sequence).

This chain uses TRBV10-3 with TRBJ1-2; D is uncertain. Trimming pared 4 bases from V and 4 bases from J, leaving 4 bases between. The germline CDR1 and CDR2 sequences are ENHRY and SYGVKD. CDR3 length equals 11 residues. The CDR3 DNA reads TGTGCCATCAGTGGAATCTATGGCTACACCTTC. Amino acid sequence: CAISGIYGYTF.

J is TRBJ2-4 and V is TRBV7-2; TRBD1 is a possible D gene (6 bases). The length of the CDR3 is 16 residues. Trimming took off 5 bases at V and 6 bases at J, with 20 bases between the two ends. In germline, CDR1 is SGHTA, CDR2 FQGNSA. The CDR3: CASSTGRVPRGNIQYF. The CDR3 nucleotides read TGTGCCAGCAGCACAGGCAGGGTTCCCAGGGGAAACATTCAGTACTTC.

This clonotype was recorded only once. The chain has TRBV7-2 and TRBJ2-2; D not resolved. The V gene's germline CDR1 is SGHTA and CDR2 FQGNSA. The CDR3 is made up of 12 amino acids. Trimming pared 3 bases from V and 9 bases from J, leaving 8 bases between. The chain's CDR3 is CASSFSARELFF. CDR3 sequence (DNA): TGTGCCAGCAGCTTTTCAGCGAGGGAGCTGTTTTTT. The full variable domain, with the rest looked up from reference TRBV7-2 and TRBJ2-2, is GAGVSQSPSNKVTEKGKDVELRCDPISGHTALYWYRQSLGQGLEFLIYFQGNSAPDKSGLPSDRFSAERTGGSVSTLTIQRTQQEDSAVYLCASSFSARELFFGEGSRLTVL.

CDR3 loop: CASSLNSGTGLDTQYF. CDR3 nucleotide sequence: TGTGCCAGCTCACTTAACTCCGGGACAGGGCTAGATACGCAGTATTTT. This chain links TRBV18 with TRBJ2-3; 9 nucleotides line up with TRBD1. In germline, CDR1 is KGHSH, CDR2 LQKENI. The CDR3 runs to 16 residues. V trimming: 4 bases; J trimming: 5 bases; junction bases outside the gene matches: 10.

For the CDR3, the DNA is TGCGCCAGCAGCCAGGCACGGGGGGTTGGCAATGAGCAGTTCTTC. It is translated as CASSQARGVGNEQFF. The rearrangement joins TRBV4-1 to TRBJ2-1; 7 bases are a match to TRBD2. V trimming: 3 bases; J trimming: 6 bases; junction bases outside the gene matches: 8. CDR3 length equals 15 residues. The V gene's germline CDR1 is MGHRA and CDR2 YSYEKL.

The genes are TRBV11-2 and TRBJ2-3; maybe TRBD1 (5 bases). This CDR3 region has 18 residues. Trimming left V 0 bases short and J 3 bases short, with 19 bases between. CDR1 and CDR2 from the germline V gene are SGHAT and FQNNGV. CDR3 in amino acids: CASSLEGVGYILTDTQYF. In nucleotides, the CDR3 is TGTGCCAGCAGCTTAGAAGGGGTCGGCTACATCCTTACAGATACGCAGTATTTT. The variable domain in full, completed from reference TRBV11-2 and TRBJ2-3, reads EAGVAQSPRYKIIEKRQSVAFWCNPISGHATLYWYQQILGQGPKLLIQFQNNGVVDDSQLPKDRFSAERLKGVDSTLKIQPAKLEDSAVYLCASSLEGVGYILTDTQYFGPGTRLTVL.

The CDR3 sequence: CASSTGNRQPQHF. CDR3 sequence (DNA): TGTGCCAGCAGTACAGGGAATCGTCAGCCCCAGCATTTT. The chain uses TRBV28 and TRBJ1-5; possibly TRBD1 for D (6 bases). Deletions cut 5 bases from V and 6 bases from J, with 11 bases between. The CDR3 length is 13 residues. Germline lookup yields CDR1 MDHEN and CDR2 SYDVKM.

This clonotype was counted a few times. J is TRBJ2-3 and V is TRBV12-5; D gene unclear. Germline V lookup: CDR1 LGHNT, CDR2 FRNRAP. V was pared by 7 bases and J by 2 bases, with 10 bases between. The CDR3 length is 13 residues. The CDR3 bases are TGTGCTAGTGCTTACCCCGCCACAGATACGCAGTATTTT. Its protein product is CASAYPATDTQYF.

The chain joins TRBV28 to TRBJ1-1; D uncertain. Trimming cost V 3 bases and J 11 bases, with 16 bases left between them. CDR1 is MDHEN, CDR2 SYDVKM, per germline. The CDR3 has 13 amino acids. CDR3 region: CASSLEVLTEAFF. The CDR3, as DNA: TGTGCCAGCAGTTTGGAAGTTCTAACGGAGGCTTTCTTT.

The chain is built from TRBV20-1 and TRBJ1-1, with TRBD1 as a possible D gene (5 bases). The CDR3 runs 13 residues. Trimming removed 5 bases from V and 4 bases from J, with 14 bases in between. Germline V gives CDR1 DFQATT, CDR2 SNEGSKA (reference sequence). As DNA, the CDR3 is TGCAGTGCTGGGAGGGGAAGCACCACTGAAGCTTTCTTT. Amino acid sequence: CSAGRGSTTEAFF.

This clonotype was detected only a few times. The chain employs TRBV13 and TRBJ2-4; 7 positions match TRBD1. The germline V gene encodes CDR1 PRHDT and CDR2 FYEKMQ (reference sequence). The CDR3 covers 15 residues. Trimming cost V 3 bases and J 7 bases; bases outside gene matches: 9. The CDR3: CASSLGRTGVNIQYF. DNA of the CDR3: TGTGCCAGCAGCTTGGGCCGCACAGGGGTGAACATTCAGTACTTC.